This TCR beta chain was captured in a study of T cells in Graves' hyperthyroidism and ophthalmopathy. Amplification targeted TCR beta CDR3 regions from RNA transcripts. Using the HTBI primer set, a first-round RT-PCR was run on the TCR CDR3. Via MiXCR, TCRdb re-called the multiplex PCR reads, giving one row per CDR3 protein. The table shows 240,000 or so distinct CDR3 sequences, with approximately 16% occurring only once. Uncontrolled infections, other autoimmune diseases, pregnancy or lactation led to exclusion of patients. CDR3 length: 14 amino acids. Germline values: CDR1 GTSNPN, CDR2 SVGIG (reference sequence). V lost 0 bases and J 0 bases, leaving 9 bases between the germline ends. This clonotype was detected ten times or more.

The TCR sequence derives from a young woman with Graves' ophthalmopathy. This chain links TRBV30 with TRBJ2-7; D remains unclear. Sequencing used blood. The CDR3 protein is CAWSVMGNSYEQYF. CDR3 bases: TGTGCCTGGAGTGTAATGGGCAACTCCTACGAGCAGTACTTC.